Each of the 14 T cell receptor beta chains below was sequenced from the same sample in a study of blood T cell repertoires in COVID-19. Repertoires were generated with immunoSEQ multiplex PCR, while TCRdb's copy carries only in-frame clones and drops some. The repertoire includes a few hundred thousand clones, nearly 90% of them detected once, and around 4.4% sits in the top ten. Sequencing was carried out using PBMCs or T cells enriched from blood (not recorded which). These receptors all come from a woman aged 18-29 years with acute COVID-19.

The chain is built from TRBV19 and TRBJ2-2; D is possibly TRBD1 (6 bases). Trimming cost V 4 bases and J 6 bases, with 12 bases left between them. Germline V gene lookup returns CDR1 LNHDA and CDR2 SQIVND (reference sequence). This CDR3 contains 14 residues. CDR3 nucleotide sequence: TGTGCCAGTAGTAGGTCAGGGGAAGCCGGGGAGCTGTTTTTT. Protein sequence: CASSRSGEAGELFF.

V gene TRBV24-1 combines with J gene TRBJ2-1; 7 nucleotides agree with TRBD2. There are 16 residues in the CDR3. Germline V lookup: CDR1 KGHDR, CDR2 SFDVKD. The V and J ends lost 0 bases and 5 bases, in that order; junction bases with no gene match: 6. The CDR3 coding sequence is TGTGCCACCAGTGATTTGGGATCGGGAGGTCACAATGAGCAGTTCTTC. This encodes CATSDLGSGGHNEQFF.

The chain recombines TRBV7-2 with TRBJ1-4; 7 bases line up with TRBD1. Trimming at V came to 2 bases and at J to 8 bases, leaving 8 bases not matched to a gene. CDR3 size: 15 residues. The V gene's germline CDR1 is SGHTA and CDR2 FQGNSA. The CDR3 DNA reads as TGTGCCAGCAGCTTAACCGGGACAGATTTCGAAAAACTGTTTTTT. Translating gives CASSLTGTDFEKLFF.

CDR3 sequence: CASSLYTEAFF. The CDR3 nucleotides read TGTGCCAGTAGTCTCTACACTGAAGCTTTCTTT. The chain recombines TRBV19 with TRBJ1-1, with D unclear. CDR1 and CDR2 (germline): LNHDA, SQIVND (reference sequence). Trimming cost V 5 bases and J 3 bases, with 4 bases left between them. This CDR3 region has 11 residues.

The genes are TRBV3-1 (or the pseudogene TRBV3-2) and TRBJ2-3; D gene uncertain. This CDR3 is built from 14 residues. V lost 2 bases and J lost 4, with 10 bases in between. Germline CDR1 LGHDT, CDR2 YNNKEL (reference sequence). CDR3: CASSQQTSADTQYF. As DNA, the CDR3 is TGTGCCAGCAGCCAACAGACCAGCGCAGATACGCAGTATTTT.

The V and J genes are TRBV19 and TRBJ2-6; 7 nucleotides match TRBD1. The CDR3 contains 16 residues. With V trimmed by 5 bases and J by 3 bases, 7 bases remained unmatched. The germline V gene has CDR1 LNHDA and CDR2 SQIVND (reference sequence). The CDR3: CASSVSTGLGANVLTF. Written as DNA, the CDR3 is TGTGCCAGTAGTGTCTCGACAGGGCTTGGGGCCAACGTCCTGACTTTC.

The J gene is TRBJ1-1, the V gene TRBV30; 7 nucleotides agree with TRBD1. J gave up 2 bases and V 0 bases, and 3 bases lay outside the gene matches. Germline V gives CDR1 GTSNPN, CDR2 SVGIG (reference sequence). The CDR3 consists of 14 residues. CDR3 bases: TGTGCCTGGAGTGTAAAGGGGGCAAACACTGAAGCTTTCTTT. Its protein product is CAWSVKGANTEAFF.

The rearrangement links TRBV5-1 to TRBJ1-5; D unclear. V was shortened by 0 bases and J by 5 bases, with 18 bases between the two germline ends. The CDR3 runs to 17 residues. Germline lookup yields CDR1 SGHRS and CDR2 YFSETQ. The CDR3 loop reads CASSLGGGSGSDQPQHF. CDR3 in DNA: TGCGCCAGCAGCTTGGGGGGAGGATCGGGTTCGGATCAGCCCCAGCATTTT.

This clone was observed a few times. The chain employs TRBV2 and TRBJ1-4, with D hard to call. This CDR3 contains 15 residues. Germline values: CDR1 SNHLY, CDR2 FYNNEI. V gave up 6 bases and J gave up 8 bases, with 19 bases separating them. In DNA, the CDR3 is TGTGCCAGCAGGGCCCGAAACAGTCAAGGAGAAAAACTGTTTTTT. Its protein is CASRARNSQGEKLFF.

This clone is a singleton in its sample. The J gene is TRBJ1-2, the V gene TRBV2; perhaps TRBD1 as D (6 bases). There are 14 residues in the CDR3. CDR1 is SNHLY, CDR2 FYNNEI, per germline. V lost 4 bases to trimming and J lost 7 bases, with 16 bases between them. CDR3 nucleotide sequence: TGTGCCAGCAGTGCTACAGGGATGGAAGGTGGCTACACCTTC. As protein: CASSATGMEGGYTF.

Concerning this clone itself: This sample includes further DNA sequences coding for the same CDR3. The chain recombines TRBV9 with TRBJ2-3, with D unresolved. The ends were cut back, 0 bases at V and 2 bases at J, with 4 bases in the middle. CDR3 length equals 13 residues. The V gene's germline CDR1 is SGDLS and CDR2 YYNGEE. DNA for the CDR3: TGTGCCAGCAGCGTAGCTCTCACAGATACGCAGTATTTT. Protein: CASSVALTDTQYF.

This chain uses TRBV21-1 with TRBJ1-2. TRBV21-1 is shown as a pseudogene. This CDR3 comprises 14 residues. CDR3: CASSSPEGDYGYTF. CDR3 nucleotide sequence: TGTGCCAGCAGCTCGCCGGAGGGAGACTATGGCTACACCTTC.

V gene TRBV30 combines with J gene TRBJ2-7; 7 bases align to TRBD1. CDR1 is GTSNPN and CDR2 is SVGIG in the germline V gene (reference sequence). The CDR3 loop spans 12 amino acids. Trimming took 3 bases from V and 4 from J; bases not matched to a gene: 3. CDR3 loop: CAWSPQGYEQYF. The CDR3 DNA sequence: TGTGCCTGGAGCCCACAGGGGTACGAGCAGTACTTC.

The CDR3 sequence is CASSLDRGSGNTIYF. Here the CDR3 DNA reads TGCGCCAGCAGCTTGGACAGGGGCTCTGGAAACACCATATATTTT. V usage is TRBV5-1 and J usage is TRBJ1-3; 7 bases agree with TRBD1. CDR1 SGHRS and CDR2 YFSETQ come from the germline V gene. This CDR3 is 15 amino acids long. The ends lost 0 bases at V and 0 bases at J; junction bases unmatched: 0.